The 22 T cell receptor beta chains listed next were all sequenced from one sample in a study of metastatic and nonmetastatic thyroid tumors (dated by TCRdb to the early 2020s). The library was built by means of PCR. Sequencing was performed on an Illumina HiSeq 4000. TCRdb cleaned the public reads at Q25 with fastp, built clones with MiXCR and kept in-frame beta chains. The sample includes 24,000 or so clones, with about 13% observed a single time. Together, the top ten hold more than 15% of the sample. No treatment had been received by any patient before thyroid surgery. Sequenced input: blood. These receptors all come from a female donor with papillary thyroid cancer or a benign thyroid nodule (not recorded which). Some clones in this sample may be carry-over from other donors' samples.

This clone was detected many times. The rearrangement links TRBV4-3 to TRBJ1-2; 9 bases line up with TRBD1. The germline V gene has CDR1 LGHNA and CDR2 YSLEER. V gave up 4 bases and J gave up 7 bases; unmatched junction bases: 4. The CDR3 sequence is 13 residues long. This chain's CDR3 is CASSLDRGIGYTF. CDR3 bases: TGCGCCAGCAGCCTCGACAGGGGGATTGGCTACACCTTC.

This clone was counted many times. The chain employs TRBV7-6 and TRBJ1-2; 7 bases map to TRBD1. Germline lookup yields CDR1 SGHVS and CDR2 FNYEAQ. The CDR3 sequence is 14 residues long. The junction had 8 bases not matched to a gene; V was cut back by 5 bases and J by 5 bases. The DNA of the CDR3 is TGTGCCAGCAGCCCCGGGACAGCCCCTTATGGCTACACCTTC. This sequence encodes CASSPGTAPYGYTF.

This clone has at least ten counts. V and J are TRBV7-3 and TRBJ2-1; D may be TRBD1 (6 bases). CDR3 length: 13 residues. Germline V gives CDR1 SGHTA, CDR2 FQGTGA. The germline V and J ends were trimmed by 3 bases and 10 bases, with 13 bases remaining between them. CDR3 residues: CASSFNRAREQFF. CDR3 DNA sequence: TGTGCCAGCAGCTTCAACAGGGCGCGGGAGCAGTTCTTC.

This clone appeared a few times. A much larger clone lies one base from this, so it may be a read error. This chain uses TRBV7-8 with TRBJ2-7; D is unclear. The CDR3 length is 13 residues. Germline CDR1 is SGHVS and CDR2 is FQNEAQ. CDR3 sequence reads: CAGSLVGVVEQYF. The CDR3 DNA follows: TGTGCCGGCAGCTTAGTCGGTGTCGTGGAGCAGTACTTC.

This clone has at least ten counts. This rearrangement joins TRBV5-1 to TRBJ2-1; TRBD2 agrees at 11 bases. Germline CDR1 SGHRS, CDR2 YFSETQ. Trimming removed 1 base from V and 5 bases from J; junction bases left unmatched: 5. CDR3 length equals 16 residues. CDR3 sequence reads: CASSLMLAGGNNEQFF. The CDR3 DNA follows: TGCGCCAGCAGCTTGATGCTAGCGGGAGGAAACAATGAGCAGTTCTTC.

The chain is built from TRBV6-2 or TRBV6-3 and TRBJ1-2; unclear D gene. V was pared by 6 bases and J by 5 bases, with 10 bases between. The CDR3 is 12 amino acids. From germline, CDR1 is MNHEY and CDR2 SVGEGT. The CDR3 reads CASREESYGYTF. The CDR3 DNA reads TGTGCCAGCAGGGAGGAGTCGTATGGCTACACCTTC.

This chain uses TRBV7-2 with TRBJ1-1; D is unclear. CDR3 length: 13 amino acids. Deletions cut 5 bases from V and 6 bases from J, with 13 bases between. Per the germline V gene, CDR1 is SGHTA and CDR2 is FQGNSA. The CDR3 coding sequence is TGTGCCAGCAGCCCCTCTGGGGTTCCTGAAGCTTTCTTT. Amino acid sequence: CASSPSGVPEAFF.

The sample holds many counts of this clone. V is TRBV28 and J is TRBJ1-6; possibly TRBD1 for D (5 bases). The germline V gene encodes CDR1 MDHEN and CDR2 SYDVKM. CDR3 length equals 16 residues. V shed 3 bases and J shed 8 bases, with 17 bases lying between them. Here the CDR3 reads CASSLGGGGGDSPLHF. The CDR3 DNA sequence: TGTGCCAGCAGTTTGGGTGGGGGGGGAGGGGATTCACCCCTCCACTTT.

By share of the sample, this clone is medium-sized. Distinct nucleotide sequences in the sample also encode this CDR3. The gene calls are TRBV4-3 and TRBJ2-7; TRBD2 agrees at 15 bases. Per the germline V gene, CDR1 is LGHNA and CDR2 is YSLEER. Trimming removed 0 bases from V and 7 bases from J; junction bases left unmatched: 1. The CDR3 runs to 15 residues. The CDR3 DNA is TGCGCCAGCAGCCAAGAGGGACTAGCGGGAGGTGAGCAGTACTTC. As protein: CASSQEGLAGGEQYF.

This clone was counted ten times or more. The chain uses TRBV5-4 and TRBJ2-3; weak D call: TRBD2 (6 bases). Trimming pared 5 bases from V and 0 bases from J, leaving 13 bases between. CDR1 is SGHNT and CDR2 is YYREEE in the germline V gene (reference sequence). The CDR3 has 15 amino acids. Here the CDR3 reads CASREGLTSTDTQYF. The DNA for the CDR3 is TGTGCCAGCAGGGAGGGACTGACTAGCACAGATACGCAGTATTTT.

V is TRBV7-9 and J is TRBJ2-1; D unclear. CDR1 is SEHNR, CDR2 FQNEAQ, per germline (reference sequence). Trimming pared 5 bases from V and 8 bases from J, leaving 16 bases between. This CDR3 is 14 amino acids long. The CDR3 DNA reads TGTGCCAGCAGCCGCTTTGCAGGTCCCGATGAGCAGTTCTTC. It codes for CASSRFAGPDEQFF.

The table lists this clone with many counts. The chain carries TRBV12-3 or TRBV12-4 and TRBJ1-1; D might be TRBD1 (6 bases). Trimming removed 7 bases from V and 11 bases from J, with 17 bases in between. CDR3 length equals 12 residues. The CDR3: CASITKMGAAFF. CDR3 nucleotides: TGTGCCAGCATCACCAAAATGGGGGCTGCTTTCTTT.

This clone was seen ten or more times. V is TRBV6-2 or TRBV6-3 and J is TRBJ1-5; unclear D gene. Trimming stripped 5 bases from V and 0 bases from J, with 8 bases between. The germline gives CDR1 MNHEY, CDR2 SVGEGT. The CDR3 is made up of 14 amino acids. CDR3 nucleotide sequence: TGTGCCAGCAGTCCGGGCCTTAGCAATCAGCCCCAGCATTTT. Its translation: CASSPGLSNQPQHF.

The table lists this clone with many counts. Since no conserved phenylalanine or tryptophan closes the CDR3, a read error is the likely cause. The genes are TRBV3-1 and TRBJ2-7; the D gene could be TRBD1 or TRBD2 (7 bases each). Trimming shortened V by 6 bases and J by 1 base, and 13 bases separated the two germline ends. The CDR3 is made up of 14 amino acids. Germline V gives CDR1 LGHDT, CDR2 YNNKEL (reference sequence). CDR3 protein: CASRGGTASYEQYL. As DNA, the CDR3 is TGTGCCAGCAGGGGAGGGACAGCTTCCTACGAGCAGTACCTC.

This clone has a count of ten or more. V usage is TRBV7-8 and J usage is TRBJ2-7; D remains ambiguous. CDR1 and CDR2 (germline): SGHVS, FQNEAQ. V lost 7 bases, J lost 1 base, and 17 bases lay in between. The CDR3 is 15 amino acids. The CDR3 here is CASTSTPGRSYEQYF. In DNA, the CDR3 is TGTGCCAGCACTAGTACTCCAGGCAGATCCTACGAGCAGTACTTC.

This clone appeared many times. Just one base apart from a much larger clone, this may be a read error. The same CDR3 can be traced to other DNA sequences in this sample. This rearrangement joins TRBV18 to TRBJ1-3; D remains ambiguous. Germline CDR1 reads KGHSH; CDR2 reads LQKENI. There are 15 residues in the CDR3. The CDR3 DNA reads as TGTGCCAGCTCACCACCCTCTAGAAGTGGAAACACCATATATTTC. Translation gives CASSPPSRSGNTIYF.

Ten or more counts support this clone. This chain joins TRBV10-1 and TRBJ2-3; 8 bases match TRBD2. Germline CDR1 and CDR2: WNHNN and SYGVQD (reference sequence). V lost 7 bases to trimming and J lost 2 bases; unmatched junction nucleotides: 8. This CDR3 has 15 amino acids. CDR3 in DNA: TGCGCCAGCACAACGGGACTAGTGCTCACAGATACGCAGTATTTT. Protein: CASTTGLVLTDTQYF.

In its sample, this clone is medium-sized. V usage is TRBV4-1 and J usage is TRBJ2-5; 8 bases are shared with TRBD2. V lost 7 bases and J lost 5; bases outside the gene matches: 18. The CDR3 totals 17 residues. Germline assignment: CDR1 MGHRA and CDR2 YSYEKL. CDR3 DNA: TGCGCCAGCACTCCGAAATTTGCGGGAGGTTGGGGTGAGACCCAGTACTTC. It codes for CASTPKFAGGWGETQYF.

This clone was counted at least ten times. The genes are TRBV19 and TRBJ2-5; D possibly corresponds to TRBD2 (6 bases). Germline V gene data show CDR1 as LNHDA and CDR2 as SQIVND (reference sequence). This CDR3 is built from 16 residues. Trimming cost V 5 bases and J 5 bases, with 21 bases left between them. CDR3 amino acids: CASSPGKTGGRETQYF. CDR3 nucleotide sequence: TGTGCCAGTAGTCCCGGAAAAACCGGGGGTCGTGAGACCCAGTACTTC.

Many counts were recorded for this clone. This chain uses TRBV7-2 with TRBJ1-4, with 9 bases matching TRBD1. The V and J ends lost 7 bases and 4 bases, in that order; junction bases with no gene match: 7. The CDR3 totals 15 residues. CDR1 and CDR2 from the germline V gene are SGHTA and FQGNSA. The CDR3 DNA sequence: TGTGCCAGCACCATACCGGGACAGGGTAATGAAAAACTGTTTTTT. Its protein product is CASTIPGQGNEKLFF.

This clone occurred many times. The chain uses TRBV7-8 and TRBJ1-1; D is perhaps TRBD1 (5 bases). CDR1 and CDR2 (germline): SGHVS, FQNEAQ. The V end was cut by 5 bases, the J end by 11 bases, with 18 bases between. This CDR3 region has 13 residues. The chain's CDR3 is CASSPDGGFKAFF. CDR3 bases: TGTGCCAGCAGCCCGGACGGGGGTTTTAAGGCTTTCTTT.

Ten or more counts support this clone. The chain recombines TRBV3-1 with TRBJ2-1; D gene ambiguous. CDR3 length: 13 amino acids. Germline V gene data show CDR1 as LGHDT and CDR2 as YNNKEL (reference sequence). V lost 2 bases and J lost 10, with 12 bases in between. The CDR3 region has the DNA TGTGCCAGCAGCCAACACGGACCCGTCGAGCAGTTCTTC. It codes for CASSQHGPVEQFF.